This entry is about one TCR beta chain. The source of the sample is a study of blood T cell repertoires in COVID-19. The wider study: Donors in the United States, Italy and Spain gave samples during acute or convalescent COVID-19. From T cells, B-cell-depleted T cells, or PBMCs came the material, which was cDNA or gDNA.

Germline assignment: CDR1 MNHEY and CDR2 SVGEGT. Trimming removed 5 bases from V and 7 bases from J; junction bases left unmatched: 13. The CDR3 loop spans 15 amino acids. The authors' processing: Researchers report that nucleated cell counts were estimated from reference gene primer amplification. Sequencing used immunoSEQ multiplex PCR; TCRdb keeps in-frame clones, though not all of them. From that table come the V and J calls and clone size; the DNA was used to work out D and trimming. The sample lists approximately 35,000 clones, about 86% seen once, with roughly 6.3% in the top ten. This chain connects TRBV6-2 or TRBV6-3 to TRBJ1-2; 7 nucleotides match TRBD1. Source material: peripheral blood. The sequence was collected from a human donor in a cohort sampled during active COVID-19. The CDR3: CASSPRQGPVRGYTF. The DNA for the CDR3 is TGTGCCAGCAGTCCCCGACAGGGACCGGTTCGTGGCTACACCTTC.